These 23 T cell receptor beta chains were sequenced from one sample in a study of post-analysis software for immune sequencing data (dated by TCRdb to between 2015 and 2016). What the research found in general, with its limitations: Four to six TRBV segments, including TRBV5-6, TRBV5-1 and TRBV20-1, were significantly more frequent in patients than controls.

The protocol used for the library was PCR. For sequencing, an Illumina HiSeq 2500 was employed. To reduce PCR and sequencing biases, unique molecular identifiers were incorporated into the TCR beta cDNA libraries. Using fastp trimming at Q25 and MiXCR clonotype assembly, TCRdb reanalyzed the public sequencing data and kept in-frame beta chains. Entries are consolidated by CDR3 protein sequence, retaining the most common genes and DNA. Across this sample there are fewer than 700,000 distinct CDR3 sequences, with about 44% seen only once. The ten largest clones take up around 1.7% of the sample. Their recognized antigens are unknown. Sequencing used blood. These receptors all stem from a girl aged 5-17 years with multiple sclerosis.

This clonotype appeared a few times. This chain connects TRBV6-6 to TRBJ1-2; D is perhaps TRBD1 (5 bases). The germline V gene has CDR1 MNHNY and CDR2 SVGAGI (reference sequence). CDR3 length equals 15 residues. The V end lost 0 bases, the J end lost 6 bases, and 14 bases lay between the germline ends. The chain's CDR3 is CASSYSEKVGDGYTF. The CDR3 bases are TGTGCCAGCAGTTACTCGGAGAAGGTGGGGGATGGCTACACCTTC.

The chain joins TRBV15 to TRBJ2-1; 15 positions agree with TRBD2. V was pared by 1 base and J by 7 bases, with 11 bases of the junction left unmatched. Germline V gene data show CDR1 as LNHNV and CDR2 as YYDKDF (reference sequence). The CDR3 spans 19 residues. Written as DNA, the CDR3 is TGTGCCACCAGCAGAGTGGGGACTAGCGGGGGGAACACTCTAAATGAGCAGTTCTTC. Translated: CATSRVGTSGGNTLNEQFF.

The gene calls are TRBV7-2 and TRBJ2-3; 8 bases align to TRBD2. V dropped 4 bases and J dropped 5; count of bases not matched to a gene: 11. This CDR3 has 16 residues. CDR1 is SGHTA and CDR2 is FQGNSA in the germline V gene. CDR3 coding DNA: TGTGCCAGCAGCTACTATAGCGGGGTCAAAGGAGATACGCAGTATTTT. Residues: CASSYYSGVKGDTQYF.

The V call is TRBV6-6, the J call TRBJ1-2; TRBD1 aligns across 9 bases. CDR3 length: 13 residues. The germline V gene encodes CDR1 MNHNY and CDR2 SVGAGI (reference sequence). The V gene end was trimmed by 2 bases and the J gene end by 8 bases; junction bases not matched to a gene: 3. The chain's CDR3 is CASSYRDREGYTF. The CDR3 bases are TGTGCCAGCAGTTACAGGGACAGGGAGGGCTACACCTTC.

CDR3 sequence (DNA): TGCGCCAGCAGGGCAGGGCCCTCTGGGGCCAACGTCCTGACTTTC. Protein product: CASRAGPSGANVLTF. The chain combines TRBV4-1 with TRBJ2-6; the D gene is possibly TRBD1 (5 bases). This CDR3 has 15 residues. CDR1 MGHRA and CDR2 YSYEKL come from the germline V gene. Trimming shortened V by 6 bases and J by 0 bases, and 9 bases separated the two germline ends.

The chain is built from TRBV6-5 and TRBJ1-2; maybe TRBD1 (5 bases). Germline V gives CDR1 MNHEY, CDR2 SVGAGI. CDR3 length equals 14 residues. The ends were cut back, 2 bases at V and 8 bases at J, with 15 bases in the middle. Here the CDR3 reads CASSYDVRGAGYTF. The CDR3 nucleotides read TGTGCCAGCAGTTACGATGTGAGAGGGGCCGGCTACACCTTC.

This clonotype was observed once. The chain couples TRBV9 to TRBJ2-7; TRBD2 matches 8 bases. Trimming took 2 bases from V and 0 from J; bases not matched to a gene: 7. The CDR3 spans 16 residues. The germline gives CDR1 SGDLS, CDR2 YYNGEE. The CDR3 DNA is TGTGCCAGCAGCGTGGAACTAGCGGCCAGCTCCTACGAGCAGTACTTC. Amino acids: CASSVELAASSYEQYF.

This chain joins TRBV5-4 and TRBJ2-1, with D possibly matching TRBD1 (5 bases). This CDR3 region has 15 residues. V was pared by 3 bases and J by 3 bases, with 13 bases between. CDR1 is SGHNT, CDR2 YYREEE, per germline (reference sequence). DNA of the CDR3: TGTGCCAGCAGCTCGACAGAGTTAAACTACAATGAGCAGTTCTTC. This gives the protein CASSSTELNYNEQFF.

The rearrangement uses TRBV10-3 and TRBJ2-4; TRBD1 matches at 11 bases. The V gene end was trimmed by 10 bases and the J gene end by 0 bases; junction bases not matched to a gene: 11. This CDR3 is 17 amino acids long. Per the germline V gene, CDR1 is ENHRY and CDR2 is SYGVKD. The CDR3 loop reads CATTPGQGELAKNIQYF. The CDR3 DNA is TGTGCCACCACTCCGGGACAGGGGGAGCTAGCCAAAAACATTCAGTACTTC.

This clonotype turned up a few times. The J gene is TRBJ1-4, the V gene TRBV6-5; 7 bases align to TRBD1. Looked up from germline, CDR1 is MNHEY and CDR2 is SVGAGI. The CDR3 has 15 residues. V lost 8 bases and J lost 2; bases outside the gene matches: 8. The CDR3, as DNA: TGTGCCAGCCCCAGGGGGGGGACGACTAATGAAAAACTGTTTTTT. Its translation is CASPRGGTTNEKLFF.

This clonotype showed up just a few times. The CDR3 coding sequence is TGCGCCAGCAGGGATCCGGGACAGGGGTTCTACGAGCAGTACTTC. Translated, it gives CASRDPGQGFYEQYF. This chain links TRBV5-1 with TRBJ2-7, with 10 positions matching TRBD1. The CDR3 is 15 amino acids. Germline CDR1 and CDR2: SGHRS and YFSETQ. J was trimmed by 3 bases and V by 5 bases; bases with no gene match: 8.

V usage is TRBV21-1 and J usage is TRBJ2-6; TRBD1 was called by the table and not checked on the DNA. TRBV21-1 is annotated as a pseudogene. The CDR3 is made up of 21 amino acids. The CDR3 region is CASSWPRDRAKVPTGANVLTF. The CDR3, as DNA: TGTGCCAGCAGTTGGCCCCGGGACAGAGCTAAGGTACCAACTGGGGCCAACGTCCTGACTTTC.

The J gene is TRBJ2-7, the V gene TRBV28; 12 nucleotides match TRBD2. This CDR3 contains 16 residues. J lost 7 bases, V lost 6 bases, and 13 bases had no gene match. In germline, CDR1 is MDHEN, CDR2 SYDVKM. CDR3 sequence (DNA): TGTGCCAGCAGGATCCTGACTAGCGGGAGCCCCAATGAGCAGTACTTC. As protein: CASRILTSGSPNEQYF.

This clonotype was detected a few times. The chain carries TRBV7-3 and TRBJ1-1, with D unresolved. The CDR3 has 13 amino acids. The V gene's germline CDR1 is SGHTA and CDR2 FQGTGA. V lost 5 bases, J lost 6 bases, and 13 bases lay in between. This CDR3 reads CASSQARESEAFF. The CDR3 DNA reads TGTGCCAGCAGCCAGGCAAGGGAGTCTGAAGCTTTCTTT.

This chain links TRBV3-1 with TRBJ2-1, with no clear D. The CDR3 has 13 amino acids. V lost 1 base and J 9 bases, leaving 10 bases between the germline ends. CDR1 and CDR2 from the germline V gene are LGHDT and YNNKEL (reference sequence). Here the CDR3 reads CASSQVAYSEQFF. The CDR3 DNA reads as TGTGCCAGCAGCCAAGTTGCCTATAGTGAGCAGTTCTTC.

The rearrangement links TRBV20-1 to TRBJ2-5, with 9 bases fitting TRBD1. Matching the DNA end better, TRBJ2-7 makes the J call doubtful. The germline CDR1 and CDR2 sequences are DFQATT and SNEGSKA (reference sequence). The CDR3 totals 14 residues. The CDR3 DNA reads TGCAGTGCTACCCACGACAGGGGGTTAGACGAGCAGTACTTC. Amino acids: CSATHDRGLDEQYF.

The rearrangement links TRBV7-9 to TRBJ1-1, with D possibly matching TRBD1 (5 bases). The germline CDR1 and CDR2 sequences are SEHNR and FQNEAQ (reference sequence). This CDR3 spans 15 amino acids. The V end was cut by 3 bases, the J end by 8 bases, with 19 bases between. CDR3 DNA sequence: TGTGCCAGCAGCTTGCAAGTACCGGGACCGAGGGAAGCTTTCTTT. This encodes CASSLQVPGPREAFF. Full variable domain (remainder filled in from reference TRBV7-9 and TRBJ1-1): DTGVSQNPRHKITKRGQNVTFRCDPISEHNRLYWYRQTLGQGPEFLTYFQNEAQLEKSRLLSDRFSAERPKGSFSTLEIQRTEQGDSAMYLCASSLQVPGPREAFFGQGTRLTVV.

The genes are TRBV20-1 and TRBJ2-5, with a tentative D call TRBD1 (5 bases). The germline V gene encodes CDR1 DFQATT and CDR2 SNEGSKA (reference sequence). The CDR3 totals 14 residues. Trimming took off 1 base at V and 4 bases at J, with 13 bases between the two ends. CDR3 in amino acids: CSARASGHGETQYF. The CDR3 region has the DNA TGCAGTGCTAGAGCGTCAGGGCATGGAGAGACCCAGTACTTC.

The V and J genes are TRBV4-1 and TRBJ1-2, with TRBD1 as a possible D gene (6 bases). V was trimmed by 3 bases and J by 5 bases, leaving 19 bases between them. This CDR3 region has 16 residues. Per the germline V gene, CDR1 is MGHRA and CDR2 is YSYEKL. The chain's CDR3 is CASSQIGEGGDYGYTF. CDR3 nucleotide sequence: TGCGCCAGCAGCCAGATTGGGGAGGGGGGGGATTATGGCTACACCTTC.

The chain recombines TRBV10-1 with TRBJ2-1; 14 bases map to TRBD2. The V gene end was trimmed by 6 bases and the J gene end by 7 bases; junction bases not matched to a gene: 8. The length of the CDR3 is 16 residues. In germline, CDR1 is WNHNN, CDR2 SYGVQD (reference sequence). The DNA of the CDR3 is TGCGCCAGCAGCGGGAGGACTAGCGGGAGGCCTAATGAGCAGTTCTTC. Amino acid sequence: CASSGRTSGRPNEQFF.

The chain recombines TRBV9 with TRBJ2-7; 7 bases are shared with TRBD1. The J call is uncertain, as TRBJ2-5 better fits the DNA end. Germline V gene lookup returns CDR1 SGDLS and CDR2 YYNGEE. CDR3 length: 14 residues. The CDR3 sequence: CASSDTQGRETQYF. The CDR3, as DNA: TGTGCCAGCAGCGACACACAGGGGAGAGAGACCCAGTACTTC.

V usage is TRBV29-1 and J usage is TRBJ2-5; D is perhaps TRBD1 or TRBD2 (5 bases each). Looked up from germline, CDR1 is SQVTM and CDR2 is ANQGSEA. The germline V and J ends were trimmed by 4 bases and 5 bases, with 8 bases remaining between them. The CDR3 runs 11 residues. CDR3 region: CSVGWDETQYF. In DNA, the CDR3 is TGCAGCGTTGGGTGGGACGAGACCCAGTACTTC. The variable domain in full, completed from reference TRBV29-1 and TRBJ2-5, reads SAVISQKPSRDICQRGTSLTIQCQVDSQVTMMFWYRQQPGQSLTLIATANQGSEATYESGFVIDKFPISRPNLTFSTLTVSNMSPEDSSIYLCSVGWDETQYFGPGTRLLVL.

This clonotype was seen only a few times. The rearrangement links TRBV5-1 to TRBJ2-7, with 7 bases lining up with TRBD2. Germline V gene lookup returns CDR1 SGHRS and CDR2 YFSETQ. CDR3 length equals 16 residues. V shed 0 bases and J 3 bases; nucleotides not matched to a gene: 9. CDR3 nucleotide sequence: TGCGCCAGCAGCTTGGATGGTGCGGGAGAGGACTACGAGCAGTACTTC. Translated, it gives CASSLDGAGEDYEQYF. The full variable domain, completed using reference TRBV5-1 and TRBJ2-7, is KAGVTQTPRYLIKTRGQQVTLSCSPISGHRSVSWYQQTPGQGLQFLFEYFSETQRNKGNFPGRFSGRQFSNSRSEMNVSTLELGDSALYLCASSLDGAGEDYEQYFGPGTRLTVT.